Presented here are 5 T cell receptor beta chains from one specimen sequenced in a study of cytomegalovirus exposure and HLA in healthy donors. Profiled with immunoSEQ multiplex PCR; TCRdb holds only in-frame clones, not every one. The sample has 65,000 to 70,000 clones, 91% seen once. Specimen: PBMCs. All receptors come from a man between 18 and 29 years old in good health and CMV-seronegative.

The chain uses TRBV27 and TRBJ2-3; D might be TRBD2 (5 bases). Germline V gene sequence: CDR1 MNHEY, CDR2 SMNVEV (reference sequence). V was trimmed by 6 bases and J by 5 bases, leaving 12 bases between them. The CDR3 is made up of 13 amino acids. In nucleotides, the CDR3 is TGTGCCAGCAGAGAGGGAGAGAGAGATACGCAGTATTTT. This sequence encodes CASREGERDTQYF.

CDR3 residues: CASSSYVRDRGKPQHF. The CDR3 region has the DNA TGTGCCAGCAGCTCCTACGTCCGGGACAGGGGTAAGCCCCAGCATTTT. The genes are TRBV28 and TRBJ1-5; 10 bases are shared with TRBD1. Germline loops: CDR1 MDHEN, CDR2 SYDVKM. V lost 6 bases and J lost 8; bases outside the gene matches: 13. This CDR3 comprises 16 residues.

V gene TRBV19 combines with J gene TRBJ1-2, with D unresolved. CDR3 length: 13 amino acids. The germline V and J ends were trimmed by 0 bases and 8 bases, with 10 bases remaining between them. The germline V gene encodes CDR1 LNHDA and CDR2 SQIVND (reference sequence). CDR3 sequence: CASSIDPPGGYTF. The CDR3 nucleotides read TGTGCCAGTAGTATAGATCCCCCGGGAGGCTACACCTTC.

This chain uses TRBV5-1 with TRBJ2-1; D gene unclear. The V end was cut by 0 bases, the J end by 7 bases, with 5 bases between. The CDR3 loop spans 12 amino acids. Germline loops: CDR1 SGHRS, CDR2 YFSETQ. The CDR3 DNA is TGCGCCAGCAGCTTGGACCGGAATGAGCAGTTCTTC. This encodes CASSLDRNEQFF.

The chain is built from TRBV4-3 and TRBJ2-4, with D tentatively TRBD2 (5 bases). The CDR3 extends over 15 amino acids. Per the germline V gene, CDR1 is LGHNA and CDR2 is YSLEER. The V gene lost 3 bases and the J gene lost 7 bases, with 16 bases spanning the gap. In DNA, the CDR3 is TGCGCCAGCAGCCATGCCCAGGACTTTGAGAACATTCAGTACTTC. Translation gives CASSHAQDFENIQYF.